The rows below give T cell receptor beta chains drawn from one sample of a study of shared clonotypes between healthy human individuals. Sequenced by immunoSEQ multiplex PCR; TCRdb stores in-frame clones only, minus some. Of about 1.1 million clones in the sample, 70% to 85% are singletons; the top ten hold almost 0.9%. Specimen: memory CD4+ T cells from PBMCs. The receptors were sampled from a man younger than 35 in good health. Some clones in this sample may be carry-over from other donors' samples. Both conserved end residues are part of each CDR3. D genes are given only for firm matches. Only part of the rows carry a size: once, few, many, or a class if the clone is expanded.

clone_size j_call v_call d_call cdr3_nt cdr3_aa
NA TRBJ2-7 TRBV29-1 TRBD2 TGCAGCGTTGAAGGTGCCGGGAGGGCGGGGGAGCAGTACTTC CSVEGAGRAGEQYF
NA TRBJ1-5 TRBV28 NA TGTGCCAGCAGCCTGAATAGCAATCAGCCCCAGCATTTT CASSLNSNQPQHF
once TRBJ2-5 TRBV10-3 NA TGTGCCATCAGTAGGCTAGTAGCCGAGACCCAGTACTTC CAISRLVAETQYF
NA TRBJ1-1 TRBV9 NA TGTGCCAGCAGCCCCCACGGGGGCACTGAAGCTTTCTTT CASSPHGGTEAFF
NA TRBJ2-3 TRBV18 TRBD1 TGTGCCAGCTCACCGCGACAGGGGAGCACAGATACGCAGTATTTT CASSPRQGSTDTQYF
once TRBJ2-3 TRBV7-9 NA TGTGCCAGCAGCTTAAGTTCCAACCGCGTAGACTTGCCAGATACGCAGTATTTT CASSLSSNRVDLPDTQYF
NA TRBJ1-4 TRBV30 NA TGTGCCTGGAGTGGAGAGACAACTAATGAAAAACTGTTTTTT CAWSGETTNEKLFF
NA TRBJ1-1 TRBV7-2 NA TGTGCCAGCAGCCACGCTGGTCCAGGGCGGGCAGCTTTCTTT CASSHAGPGRAAFF
NA TRBJ1-1 TRBV2 NA TGTGCCAGCAGTCCTGTCGTGGGAGGAGGAGCTTTCTTT CASSPVVGGGAFF
NA TRBJ2-7 TRBV7-2 NA TGTGCCAGCAGCTCGACTGGTACCTACGAGCAGTACTTC CASSSTGTYEQYF
few TRBJ1-1 TRBV30 NA TGTGCCTGGAGGATAGACGATTGGGTGGCGAAGGCTTTCTTT CAWRIDDWVAKAFF
NA TRBJ1-4 TRBV19 NA TGTGCCAGTAGTGGCCAAGGGGGAGCAATTGAAAAACTGTTTTTT CASSGQGGAIEKLFF
once TRBJ1-1 TRBV7-9 TRBD1 TGTGCCAGCAGCTTACGGGACAGCGGCACTGAAGCTTTCTTT CASSLRDSGTEAFF
NA TRBJ2-2 TRBV19 NA TGTGCCAGTAGGACGACAGCCCACGGGTGGCCCGGGGAGCTGTTTTTT CASRTTAHGWPGELFF